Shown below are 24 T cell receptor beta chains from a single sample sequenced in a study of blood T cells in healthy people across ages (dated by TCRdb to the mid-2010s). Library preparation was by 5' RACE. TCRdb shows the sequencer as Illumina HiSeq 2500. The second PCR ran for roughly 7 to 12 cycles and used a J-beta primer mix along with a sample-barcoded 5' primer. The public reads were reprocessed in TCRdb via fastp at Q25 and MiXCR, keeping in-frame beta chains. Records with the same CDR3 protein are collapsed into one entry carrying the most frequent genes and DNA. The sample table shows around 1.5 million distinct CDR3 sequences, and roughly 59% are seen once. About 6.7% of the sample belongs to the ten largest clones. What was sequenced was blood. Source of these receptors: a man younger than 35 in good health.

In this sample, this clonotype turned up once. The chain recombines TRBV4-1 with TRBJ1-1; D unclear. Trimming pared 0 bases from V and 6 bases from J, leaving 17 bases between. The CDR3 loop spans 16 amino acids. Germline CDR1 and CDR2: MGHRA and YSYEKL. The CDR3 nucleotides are TGCGCCAGCAGCCAAGATCTGGGTCAGGCGATTGCTGAAGCTTTCTTT. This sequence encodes CASSQDLGQAIAEAFF.

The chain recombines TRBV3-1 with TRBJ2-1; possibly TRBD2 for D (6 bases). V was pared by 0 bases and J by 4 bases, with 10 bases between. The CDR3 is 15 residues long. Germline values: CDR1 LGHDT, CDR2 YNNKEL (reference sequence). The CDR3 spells CASSQEVGGYNEQFF. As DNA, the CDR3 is TGTGCCAGCAGCCAAGAAGTTGGGGGGTACAATGAGCAGTTCTTC.

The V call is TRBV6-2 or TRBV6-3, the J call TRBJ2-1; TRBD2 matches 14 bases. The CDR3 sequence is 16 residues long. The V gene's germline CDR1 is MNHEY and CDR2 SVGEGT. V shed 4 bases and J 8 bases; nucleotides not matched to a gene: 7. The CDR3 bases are TGTGCCAGCAGTTCCCGAGGGACTAGCGGGAGTTATGAGCAGTTCTTC. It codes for CASSSRGTSGSYEQFF.

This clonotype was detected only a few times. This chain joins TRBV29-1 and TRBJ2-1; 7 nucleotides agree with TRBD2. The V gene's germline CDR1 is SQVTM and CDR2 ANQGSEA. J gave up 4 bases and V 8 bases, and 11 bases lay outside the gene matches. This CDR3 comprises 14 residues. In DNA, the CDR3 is TGCAGCCCCGCTCGGAGACTAGCATACAATGAGCAGTTCTTC. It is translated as CSPARRLAYNEQFF.

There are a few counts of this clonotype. CDR3 in amino acids: CSATGTFNEQFF. In DNA, the CDR3 is TGCAGTGCTACTGGGACCTTCAATGAGCAGTTCTTC. This rearrangement joins TRBV20-1 to TRBJ2-1; perhaps D is TRBD1 or TRBD2 (5 bases each). The V gene lost 4 bases and the J gene lost 6 bases, with 10 bases spanning the gap. The CDR3 spans 12 residues. Germline assignment: CDR1 DFQATT and CDR2 SNEGSKA (reference sequence).

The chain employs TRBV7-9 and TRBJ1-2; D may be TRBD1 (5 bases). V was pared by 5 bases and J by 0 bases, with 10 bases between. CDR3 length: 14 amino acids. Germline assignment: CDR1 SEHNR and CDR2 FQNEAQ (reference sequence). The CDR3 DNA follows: TGTGCCAGCAGCCCAGGGTCGACTAACTATGGCTACACCTTC. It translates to CASSPGSTNYGYTF.

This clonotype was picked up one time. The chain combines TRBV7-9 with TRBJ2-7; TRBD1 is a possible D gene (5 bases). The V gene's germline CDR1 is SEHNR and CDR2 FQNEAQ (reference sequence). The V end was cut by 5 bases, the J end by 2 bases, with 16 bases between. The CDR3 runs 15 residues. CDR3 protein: CASSPDRRNTYEQYF. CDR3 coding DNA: TGTGCCAGCAGCCCCGACAGAAGAAATACCTACGAGCAGTACTTC.

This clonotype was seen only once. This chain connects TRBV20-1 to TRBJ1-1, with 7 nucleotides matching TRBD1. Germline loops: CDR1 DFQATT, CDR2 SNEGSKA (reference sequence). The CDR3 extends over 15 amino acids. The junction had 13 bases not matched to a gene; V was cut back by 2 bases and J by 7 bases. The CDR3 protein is CSARQSRQGGDEAFF. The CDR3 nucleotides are TGCAGTGCTAGACAATCCCGACAGGGCGGTGATGAAGCTTTCTTT.

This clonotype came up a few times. CDR3 bases: TGCGCCAGCAGCCCTACGAAGGGGACAAAGGGTGAAAAACTGTTTTTT. This encodes CASSPTKGTKGEKLFF. This rearrangement joins TRBV4-3 to TRBJ1-4, with D perhaps matching TRBD1 (6 bases). This CDR3 has 16 amino acids. Looked up from germline, CDR1 is LGHNA and CDR2 is YSLEER. Trimming shortened V by 4 bases and J by 7 bases, and 19 bases separated the two germline ends.

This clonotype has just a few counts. The CDR3 bases are TGTGCCAGCAGCTGGCCCCTAGCGGGAGGCAACGAGCAGTACTTC. Residues: CASSWPLAGGNEQYF. The V and J genes are TRBV5-6 and TRBJ2-7, with 11 bases matching TRBD2. Germline CDR1 and CDR2: SGHDT and YYEEEE. The trim removed 3 bases at V and 5 bases at J, leaving 7 bases unmatched. This CDR3 spans 15 amino acids.

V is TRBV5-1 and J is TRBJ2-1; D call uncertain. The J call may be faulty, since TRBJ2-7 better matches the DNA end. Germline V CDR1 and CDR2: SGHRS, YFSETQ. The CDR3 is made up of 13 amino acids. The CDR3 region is CASSFDGYNEQYF. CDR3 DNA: TGCGCCAGCAGCTTCGACGGGTACAATGAGCAGTACTTC.

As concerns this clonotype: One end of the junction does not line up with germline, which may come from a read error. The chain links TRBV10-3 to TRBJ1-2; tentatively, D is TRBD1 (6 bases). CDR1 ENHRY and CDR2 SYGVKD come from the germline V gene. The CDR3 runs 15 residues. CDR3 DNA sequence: TGTGTCATCAGTGAGGGATCAGGGGATAACTATGGCTACACCTTC. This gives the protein CVISEGSGDNYGYTF.

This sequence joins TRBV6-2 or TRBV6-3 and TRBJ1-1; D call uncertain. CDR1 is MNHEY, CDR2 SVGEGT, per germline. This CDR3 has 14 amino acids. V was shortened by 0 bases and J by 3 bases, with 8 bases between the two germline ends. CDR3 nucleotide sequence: TGTGCCAGCAGTTACTCGATCACGTACACTGAAGCTTTCTTT. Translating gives CASSYSITYTEAFF.

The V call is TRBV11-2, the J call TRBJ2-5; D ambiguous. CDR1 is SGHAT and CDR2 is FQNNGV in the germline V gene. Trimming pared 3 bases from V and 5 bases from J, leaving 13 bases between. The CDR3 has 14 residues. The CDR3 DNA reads TGTGCCAGCAGCTTTACGACTGTGGGGGAGACCCAGTACTTC. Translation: CASSFTTVGETQYF.

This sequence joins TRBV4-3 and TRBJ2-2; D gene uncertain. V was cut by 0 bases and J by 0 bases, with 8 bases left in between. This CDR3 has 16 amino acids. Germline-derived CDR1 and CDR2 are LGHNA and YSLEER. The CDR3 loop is CASSQDLRTNTGELFF. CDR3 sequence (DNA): TGCGCCAGCAGCCAAGATTTAAGGACGAACACCGGGGAGCTGTTTTTT.

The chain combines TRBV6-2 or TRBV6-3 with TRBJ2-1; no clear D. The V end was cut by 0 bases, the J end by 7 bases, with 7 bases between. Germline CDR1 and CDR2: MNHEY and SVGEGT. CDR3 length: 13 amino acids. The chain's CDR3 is CASSYSAGNEQFF. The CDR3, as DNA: TGTGCCAGCAGTTACTCGGCAGGTAATGAGCAGTTCTTC.

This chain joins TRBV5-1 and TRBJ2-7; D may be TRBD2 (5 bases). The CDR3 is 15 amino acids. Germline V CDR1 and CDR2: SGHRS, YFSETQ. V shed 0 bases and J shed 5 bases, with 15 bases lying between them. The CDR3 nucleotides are TGCGCCAGCAGCTTGGATCGGGGATTCCGCAACGAGCAGTACTTC. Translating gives CASSLDRGFRNEQYF.

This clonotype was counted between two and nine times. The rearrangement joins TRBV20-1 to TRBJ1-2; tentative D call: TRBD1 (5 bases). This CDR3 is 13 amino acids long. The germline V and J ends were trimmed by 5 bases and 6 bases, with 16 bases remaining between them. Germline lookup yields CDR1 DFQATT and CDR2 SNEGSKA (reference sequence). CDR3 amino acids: CSAPGWRGDGYTF. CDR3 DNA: TGCAGTGCTCCCGGGTGGAGGGGAGATGGCTACACCTTC.

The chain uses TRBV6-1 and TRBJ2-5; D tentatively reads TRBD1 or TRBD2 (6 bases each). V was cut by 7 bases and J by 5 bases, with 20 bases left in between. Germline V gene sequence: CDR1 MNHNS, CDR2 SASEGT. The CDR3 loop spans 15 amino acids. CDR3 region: CASTRVGGSAETQYF. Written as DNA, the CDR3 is TGTGCCAGCACCAGGGTCGGGGGCTCGGCTGAGACCCAGTACTTC.

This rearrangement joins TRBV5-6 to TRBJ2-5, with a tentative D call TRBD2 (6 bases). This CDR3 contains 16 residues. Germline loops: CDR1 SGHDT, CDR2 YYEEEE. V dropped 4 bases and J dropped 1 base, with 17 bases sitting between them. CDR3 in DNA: TGTGCCAGCAGCCCAAGACTATTCGGGAGCCAAGAGACCCAGTACTTC. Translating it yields CASSPRLFGSQETQYF.

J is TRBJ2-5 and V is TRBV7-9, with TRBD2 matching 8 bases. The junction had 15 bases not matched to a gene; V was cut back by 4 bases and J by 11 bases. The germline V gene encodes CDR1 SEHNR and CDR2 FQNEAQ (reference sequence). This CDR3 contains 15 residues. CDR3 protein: CASSSSGSLYNEQYF. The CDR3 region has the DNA TGTGCCAGCAGCTCCAGCGGGAGTCTTTACAATGAGCAGTACTTC.

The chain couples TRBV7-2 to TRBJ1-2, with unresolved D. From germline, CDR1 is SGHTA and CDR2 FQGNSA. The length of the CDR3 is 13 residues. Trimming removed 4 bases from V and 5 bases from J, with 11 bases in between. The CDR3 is CASSSSGEYGYTF. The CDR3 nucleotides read TGTGCCAGCAGCTCCTCCGGGGAGTATGGCTACACCTTC.

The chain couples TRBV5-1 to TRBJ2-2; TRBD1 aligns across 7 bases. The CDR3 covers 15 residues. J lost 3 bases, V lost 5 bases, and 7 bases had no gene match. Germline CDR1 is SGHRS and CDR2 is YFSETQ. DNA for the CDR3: TGCGCCAGCAGAATGACAGGGTCGGACACCGGGGAGCTGTTTTTT. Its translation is CASRMTGSDTGELFF.

CDR3 amino acids: CAIAGTGGDWQFF. DNA of the CDR3: TGTGCCATCGCCGGGACAGGAGGGGACTGGCAGTTCTTC. The V and J genes are TRBV10-3 and TRBJ2-1; the match to TRBD1 covers 8 bases. Germline values: CDR1 ENHRY, CDR2 SYGVKD. V lost 8 bases and J lost 12; bases outside the gene matches: 12. This CDR3 contains 13 residues.